The 2 T cell receptor beta chains in this list originate from one sample, sequenced in a study of T-cell reconstitution after alpha-beta-depleted transplantation in children. During its preparation, the TCRbeta library received unique molecular identifiers. From the PCR reads, TCRdb called clonotypes with MiXCR, one entry per CDR3 protein. Altogether 420,000 or so distinct CDR3 sequences are present, approximately 11% being singletons, with the ten largest covering about 5%. The sequencing here drew on PBMCs from the stem cell graft donor, taken from the stem cell graft. The receptors originated from a human donor who donated a stem cell graft to a child with acute myeloid leukemia.

The chain uses TRBV5-1 and TRBJ2-3, with unresolved D. The CDR3 totals 12 residues. Germline CDR1 is SGHRS and CDR2 is YFSETQ. With 4 bases removed from V and 2 bases from J, the gap between germline ends came to 5 bases. The CDR3 DNA reads as TGCGCCAGCAGCATGACCACAGATACGCAGTATTTT. This gives the protein CASSMTTDTQYF.

A few counts support this clonotype. The genes are TRBV5-6 and TRBJ2-5; tentative D call: TRBD2 (6 bases). This CDR3 contains 17 residues. Germline lookup yields CDR1 SGHDT and CDR2 YYEEEE. With 1 base removed from V and 4 bases from J, the gap between germline ends came to 20 bases. CDR3 amino acids: CASSLSTGTPWRETQYF. The CDR3 DNA is TGTGCCAGCAGCTTGTCGACCGGGACTCCCTGGAGAGAGACCCAGTACTTC.